The 32 T cell receptor beta chains below all came from one sample that was sequenced in a study of beta chain features in type 1 diabetes. The sequenced template was cDNA made from the entire isolated RNA. This table comes from immunoSEQ multiplex PCR, and its TCRdb copy is limited to in-frame clones, with some not included. The repertoire has some 400,000 clones, about 15% of them found once; the top ten carry under 0.02%. Sequencing was performed on naive CD4+ T cells from blood. All receptors come from a woman younger than 30 in good health.

The chain's CDR3 is CASSYDTGGSETQYF. Here the CDR3 DNA reads TGTGCCAGCAGTTACGACACAGGGGGAAGCGAGACCCAGTACTTC. This chain links TRBV6-5 with TRBJ2-5; 8 bases map to TRBD1. Germline-derived CDR1 and CDR2 are MNHEY and SVGAGI. V dropped 2 bases and J dropped 5; count of bases not matched to a gene: 7. This CDR3 region has 15 residues.

DNA for the CDR3: TGTGCCAGCTCACCACCTTCCGGGAGCCCCTACGAGCAGTACTTC. The encoded protein is CASSPPSGSPYEQYF. J is TRBJ2-7 and V is TRBV18; a possible D gene is TRBD2 (6 bases). This CDR3 spans 15 amino acids. Trimming removed 0 bases from V and 2 bases from J, with 11 bases in between. CDR1 is KGHSH and CDR2 is LQKENI in the germline V gene. The full variable domain, rest sourced from reference TRBV18 and TRBJ2-7, is NAGVMQNPRHLVRRRGQEARLRCSPMKGHSHVYWYRQLPEEGLKFMVYLQKENIIDESGMPKERFSAEFPKEGPSILRIQQVVRGDSAAYFCASSPPSGSPYEQYFGPGTRLTVT.

This chain uses TRBV7-2 with TRBJ1-2; a possible D gene is TRBD1 (6 bases). This CDR3 region has 15 residues. CDR1 is SGHTA, CDR2 FQGNSA, per germline. V lost 5 bases and J lost 6, with 19 bases in between. The chain's CDR3 is CASSPVGGLGNGYTF. The CDR3 nucleotides are TGTGCCAGCAGCCCCGTGGGGGGGCTCGGGAATGGCTACACCTTC.

This clone was picked up a small number of times. The gene calls are TRBV7-9 and TRBJ2-2; no firm D call. Germline V gene data show CDR1 as SEHNR and CDR2 as FQNEAQ (reference sequence). The CDR3 covers 15 residues. Trimming cost V 4 bases and J 5 bases, with 14 bases left between them. CDR3 protein: CASSSILLSTGELFF. The CDR3 DNA follows: TGTGCCAGCAGCTCTATCCTACTGAGTACCGGGGAGCTGTTTTTT. Drawing the rest from reference TRBV7-9 and TRBJ2-2, the complete variable domain is DTGVSQNPRHKITKRGQNVTFRCDPISEHNRLYWYRQTLGQGPEFLTYFQNEAQLEKSRLLSDRFSAERPKGSFSTLEIQRTEQGDSAMYLCASSSILLSTGELFFGEGSRLTVL.

The chain joins TRBV27 to TRBJ2-3, with 9 bases matching TRBD1. The CDR3 runs to 16 residues. Trimming at V came to 5 bases and at J to 6 bases, leaving 12 bases not matched to a gene. CDR1 and CDR2 from the germline V gene are MNHEY and SMNVEV (reference sequence). DNA of the CDR3: TGTGCCAGCAGTCCCCGGGACAGGGTATTAGTGGATACGCAGTATTTT. Amino acids: CASSPRDRVLVDTQYF.

The chain links TRBV11-2 to TRBJ1-2, with 9 bases lining up with TRBD1. The CDR3 consists of 15 residues. J gave up 5 bases and V 1 base, and 5 bases lay outside the gene matches. CDR1 is SGHAT and CDR2 is FQNNGV in the germline V gene. The CDR3 bases are TGTGCCAGCAGCTTAGTACCGGGACAGGGTTATGGCTACACCTTC. Translating it yields CASSLVPGQGYGYTF.

In this sample, this clone turned up a few times. The genes are TRBV2 and TRBJ1-2, with 7 bases fitting TRBD1. The J segment lost 6 bases and the V segment lost 8 bases, leaving 12 bases of the junction unmatched. This CDR3 spans 14 amino acids. The germline V gene has CDR1 SNHLY and CDR2 FYNNEI. The CDR3 DNA is TGTGCCAGCGTCAGGACCGGGACAGCTGATGGCTACACCTTC. Its protein is CASVRTGTADGYTF.

The J gene is TRBJ1-1, the V gene TRBV9; TRBD1 might be the D (5 bases). The CDR3 extends over 15 amino acids. The V end was cut by 4 bases, the J end by 5 bases, with 18 bases between. The V gene's germline CDR1 is SGDLS and CDR2 YYNGEE. The CDR3 loop reads CASSPAARVGTEAFF. In DNA, the CDR3 is TGTGCCAGCAGCCCCGCTGCCAGGGTAGGGACTGAAGCTTTCTTT.

The chain has TRBV28 and TRBJ1-2, with 8 bases matching TRBD1. Germline lookup yields CDR1 MDHEN and CDR2 SYDVKM. V lost 6 bases to trimming and J lost 6 bases; unmatched junction nucleotides: 18. The CDR3 is made up of 17 amino acids. CDR3 coding DNA: TGTGCCAGCAGCAACCAACAATTTAGGACAGGGTTGCATGGCTACACCTTC. It translates to CASSNQQFRTGLHGYTF.

This clone has only a few counts. The rearrangement joins TRBV10-3 to TRBJ2-1; tentatively, D is TRBD1 (5 bases). Per the germline V gene, CDR1 is ENHRY and CDR2 is SYGVKD. Trimming pared 4 bases from V and 8 bases from J, leaving 9 bases between. The CDR3 loop spans 12 amino acids. For the CDR3, the DNA is TGTGCCATCAGTGTTAAGGGGCATGAGCAGTTCTTC. Residues: CAISVKGHEQFF.

This rearrangement joins TRBV11-3 to TRBJ1-2; TRBD1 might be the D (6 bases). V was pared by 4 bases and J by 0 bases, with 18 bases between. The germline CDR1 and CDR2 sequences are SGHNT and YENEEA. The CDR3 length is 17 residues. Here the CDR3 reads CASSSRRQDATNYGYTF. CDR3 DNA sequence: TGTGCCAGCAGCTCTCGACGACAGGACGCAACTAACTATGGCTACACCTTC.

The chain recombines TRBV11-2 with TRBJ2-7; tentative D call: TRBD1 (6 bases). This CDR3 is built from 13 residues. V dropped 1 base and J dropped 2 bases, with 6 bases sitting between them. Germline V lookup: CDR1 SGHAT, CDR2 FQNNGV. In DNA form, the CDR3 reads TGTGCCAGCAGCTTAGGGGGGCCCTACGAGCAGTACTTC. Amino acid sequence: CASSLGGPYEQYF.

The chain has TRBV6-5 and TRBJ2-5; 9 nucleotides align to TRBD1. Germline lookup yields CDR1 MNHEY and CDR2 SVGAGI. The ends lost 0 bases at V and 2 bases at J; junction bases unmatched: 4. The CDR3 totals 16 residues. The CDR3 DNA sequence: TGTGCCAGCAGTTACTCGAAGGGACAGGGACAAGAGACCCAGTACTTC. Translated, it gives CASSYSKGQGQETQYF.

This clone came up a few times. CDR3 sequence reads: CAWSVMPWGGDGYTF. The CDR3 bases are TGTGCCTGGAGTGTAATGCCCTGGGGAGGGGATGGCTACACCTTC. The V call is TRBV30, the J call TRBJ1-2, with D maybe TRBD1 (5 bases). Germline values: CDR1 GTSNPN, CDR2 SVGIG (reference sequence). V lost 0 bases and J 6 bases, leaving 17 bases between the germline ends. The CDR3 contains 15 residues.

The gene calls are TRBV30 and TRBJ2-1; 11 nucleotides align to TRBD2. Trimming removed 0 bases from V and 8 bases from J; junction bases left unmatched: 3. The V gene's germline CDR1 is GTSNPN and CDR2 SVGIG (reference sequence). This CDR3 is built from 14 residues. CDR3 amino acids: CAWSVLAGAYEQFF. CDR3 DNA sequence: TGTGCCTGGAGTGTACTAGCGGGAGCCTATGAGCAGTTCTTC. The variable domain in full, with the rest retrieved from reference TRBV30 and TRBJ2-1, is SQTIHQWPATLVQPVGSPLSLECTVEGTSNPNLYWYRQAAGRGLQLLFYSVGIGQISSEVPQNLSASRPQDRQFILSSKKLLLSDSGFYLCAWSVLAGAYEQFFGPGTRLTVL.

This clone was seen only a few times. V and J are TRBV30 and TRBJ2-2; no reliable D call. This CDR3 has 13 residues. The germline CDR1 and CDR2 sequences are GTSNPN and SVGIG (reference sequence). Trimming pared 4 bases from V and 5 bases from J, leaving 11 bases between. CDR3 DNA sequence: TGTGCCTGGATTCGGGTTGGGACCGGGGAGCTGTTTTTT. Translating it yields CAWIRVGTGELFF.

This clone was detected a few times. V is TRBV9 and J is TRBJ2-3, with D perhaps TRBD2 (6 bases). Per the germline V gene, CDR1 is SGDLS and CDR2 is YYNGEE. The V gene lost 0 bases and the J gene lost 2 bases, with 7 bases spanning the gap. The CDR3 covers 14 residues. The DNA for the CDR3 is TGTGCCAGCAGCGTAGTAGCGGACACAGATACGCAGTATTTT. It specifies CASSVVADTDTQYF.

This clone was seen a few times. The chain combines TRBV14 with TRBJ2-1, with 7 positions matching TRBD2. Germline V CDR1 and CDR2: SGHDN, FVKESK. V was pared by 1 base and J by 2 bases, with 5 bases of the junction left unmatched. The CDR3 is 16 residues long. The CDR3 region is CASSQVAGVTYNEQFF. The CDR3 DNA reads TGTGCCAGCAGCCAAGTGGCGGGAGTTACCTACAATGAGCAGTTCTTC.

In this sample, this clone turned up once. The chain couples TRBV6-5 to TRBJ1-2; the match to TRBD1 covers 10 bases. V trimming: 6 bases; J trimming: 5 bases; junction bases outside the gene matches: 6. Germline CDR1 MNHEY, CDR2 SVGAGI. The CDR3 loop spans 14 amino acids. The CDR3 protein is CASRIRDRGYGYTF. In DNA form, the CDR3 reads TGTGCCAGCAGGATCCGGGACAGGGGTTATGGCTACACCTTC.

The chain has TRBV5-1 and TRBJ2-5; no definite D call. V shed 4 bases and J shed 5 bases, with 12 bases lying between them. The CDR3 sequence is 13 residues long. The germline CDR1 and CDR2 sequences are SGHRS and YFSETQ. The CDR3 nucleotides read TGCGCCAGCAGCCGCGGCCCCGAGGAGACCCAGTACTTC. It is translated as CASSRGPEETQYF.

V and J are TRBV5-1 and TRBJ1-4, with a tentative D call TRBD1 (5 bases). V was pared by 3 bases and J by 6 bases, with 15 bases between. Germline V CDR1 and CDR2: SGHRS, YFSETQ. This CDR3 region has 15 residues. CDR3 in DNA: TGCGCCAGCAGCTCGGGGGGAGGATCTGATGAAAAACTGTTTTTT. Residues: CASSSGGGSDEKLFF.

This clone was observed a handful of times. The chain joins TRBV5-1 to TRBJ2-7; D gene uncertain. This CDR3 is built from 15 residues. Germline V gene sequence: CDR1 SGHRS, CDR2 YFSETQ. The germline V and J ends were trimmed by 0 bases and 5 bases, with 15 bases remaining between them. CDR3 protein: CASSLVGSPENEQYF. In DNA, the CDR3 is TGCGCCAGCAGCTTGGTTGGCAGTCCCGAAAACGAGCAGTACTTC.

The V and J genes are TRBV4-2 and TRBJ1-1; D is ambiguous. CDR1 is LGHNA and CDR2 is YNFKEQ in the germline V gene. There are 14 residues in the CDR3. V lost 0 bases, J lost 1 base, and 6 bases lay in between. The CDR3 region has the DNA TGTGCCAGCAGCCAAGATGGCAGGAACACTGAAGCTTTCTTT. It codes for CASSQDGRNTEAFF.

V and J are TRBV29-1 and TRBJ2-5, with 7 bases aligning to TRBD1. CDR3 length equals 13 residues. Germline V CDR1 and CDR2: SQVTM, ANQGSEA. Germline trimming cut 8 bases from V and 0 bases from J; bases unmatched to any gene: 6. CDR3 loop: CSSTGVYQETQYF. CDR3 sequence (DNA): TGCAGCTCCACAGGGGTGTACCAAGAGACCCAGTACTTC.

This clone has more than one count but fewer than ten. The rearrangement joins TRBV29-1 to TRBJ2-5; TRBD2 aligns across 7 bases. Germline lookup yields CDR1 SQVTM and CDR2 ANQGSEA. V trimming: 6 bases; J trimming: 4 bases; junction bases outside the gene matches: 5. The length of the CDR3 is 12 residues. This CDR3 reads CSVLAVGETQYF. In DNA, the CDR3 is TGCAGCGTGCTAGCGGTTGGAGAGACCCAGTACTTC.

This clone showed up just a few times. The chain employs TRBV19 and TRBJ1-5; D unresolved. The CDR3 is 14 residues long. The V and J ends lost 1 base and 7 bases respectively, with 11 bases between them. CDR1 and CDR2 from the germline V gene are LNHDA and SQIVND (reference sequence). Written as DNA, the CDR3 is TGTGCCAGTAGTATAGGGCAGGTGGTACAGCCCCAGCATTTT. This encodes CASSIGQVVQPQHF.

This clone was observed a few times. The V gene is TRBV27, the J gene TRBJ1-2, with 9 positions matching TRBD1. The CDR3 runs to 14 residues. Germline loops: CDR1 MNHEY, CDR2 SMNVEV (reference sequence). The junction had 10 bases not matched to a gene; V was cut back by 6 bases and J by 8 bases. In nucleotides, the CDR3 is TGTGCCAGCAGCCGCCTCGGGACAGGGTACGGCTACACCTTC. It codes for CASSRLGTGYGYTF.

The gene calls are TRBV5-6 and TRBJ2-5; D ambiguous. CDR1 and CDR2 (germline): SGHDT, YYEEEE. V shed 3 bases and J shed 4 bases, with 7 bases lying between them. The CDR3 has 12 amino acids. Here the CDR3 reads CASSSNAETQYF. The CDR3 DNA sequence: TGTGCCAGCAGCTCTAATGCAGAGACCCAGTACTTC.

The chain joins TRBV29-1 to TRBJ1-2; no reliable D call. V gave up 3 bases and J gave up 1 base, with 15 bases separating them. CDR3 length: 15 residues. Germline CDR1 and CDR2: SQVTM and ANQGSEA. In DNA form, the CDR3 reads TGCAGCGTTGATTTCCGAGGCAGCCATAACTATGGCTACACCTTC. It yields the protein CSVDFRGSHNYGYTF.

The V gene is TRBV28, the J gene TRBJ2-4; D is unclear. This CDR3 contains 10 residues. V was clipped by 6 bases and J by 6 bases, with 3 bases between them. From germline, CDR1 is MDHEN and CDR2 SYDVKM. CDR3 DNA sequence: TGTGCCAGCAGCGGAAACATTCAGTACTTC. Translated: CASSGNIQYF.

This sequence joins TRBV28 and TRBJ2-7; a possible D gene is TRBD2 (5 bases). Germline values: CDR1 MDHEN, CDR2 SYDVKM. The CDR3 loop spans 14 amino acids. Trimming removed 4 bases from V and 3 bases from J, with 13 bases in between. The CDR3 spells CASSYLADFYEQYF. CDR3 bases: TGTGCCAGCAGTTACCTAGCCGACTTCTACGAGCAGTACTTC.

There are a few counts of this clone. This chain links TRBV28 with TRBJ2-7; the match to TRBD2 covers 9 bases. The CDR3 is 16 residues long. The J segment lost 0 bases and the V segment lost 2 bases, leaving 5 bases of the junction unmatched. The V gene's germline CDR1 is MDHEN and CDR2 SYDVKM. CDR3 DNA: TGTGCCAGCAGTTTAACCGGGACTAGCAGCTCCTACGAGCAGTACTTC. It translates to CASSLTGTSSSYEQYF.